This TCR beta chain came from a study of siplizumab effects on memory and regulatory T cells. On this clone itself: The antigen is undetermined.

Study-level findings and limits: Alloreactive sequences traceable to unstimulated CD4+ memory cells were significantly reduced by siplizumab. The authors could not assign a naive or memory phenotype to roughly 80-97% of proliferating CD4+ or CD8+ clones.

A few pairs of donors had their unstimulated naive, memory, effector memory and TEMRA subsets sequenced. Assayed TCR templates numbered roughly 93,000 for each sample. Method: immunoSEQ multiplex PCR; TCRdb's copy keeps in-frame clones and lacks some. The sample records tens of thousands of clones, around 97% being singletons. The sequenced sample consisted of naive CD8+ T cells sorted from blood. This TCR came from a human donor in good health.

CDR3 DNA: TGTGCCAGCGCTACTAGCGGTTACTCCTACAATGAGCAGTTCTTC. It specifies CASATSGYSYNEQFF. The chain links TRBV27 to TRBJ2-1, with 8 bases matching TRBD2. With V trimmed by 8 bases and J by 0 bases, 6 bases remained unmatched. The CDR3 is made up of 15 amino acids. Germline V gives CDR1 MNHEY, CDR2 SMNVEV (reference sequence).